These T cell receptor beta chains were read from a single sample in a study of blood T cell repertoires in COVID-19. Using immunoSEQ multiplex PCR, the repertoire was profiled, and TCRdb retains in-frame clones only, with some absent. The table lists roughly 350,000 clones, more than 70% of them singletons. Sequencing was done on a sample of peripheral blood. The origin of the receptors is a woman aged 70-85 years with COVID-19, enrolled during active disease. CDR3s include the opening cysteine and the closing phenylalanine or tryptophan. A D gene is named only where the DNA matches it firmly. The listing skips clone size in some rows; elsewhere it reads once, few, many or a size class.

NA,NA,TRBV14,TRBJ1-1,TGTGCCAGCAGCCGACAGGAGAACACTGAAGCTTTCTTT,CASSRQENTEAFF
NA,NA,TRBV19,TRBJ1-1,TGTGCCAGTAGTATCCCACTTGGGGCCACTGAAGCTTTCTTT,CASSIPLGATEAFF
NA,TRBD1,TRBV30,TRBJ2-7,TGTGCCTGGACCCCGGGACAGGGCGTTTACGAGCAGTACTTC,CAWTPGQGVYEQYF
NA,TRBD1,TRBV19,TRBJ2-7,TGTGCCAGTAGTAGGGACAGGACCTACGAGCAGTACTTC,CASSRDRTYEQYF
once,NA,TRBV9,TRBJ2-3,TGTGCCAGCAACTCCACCGGTGTAGCGGGCACAGATACGCAGTATTTT,CASNSTGVAGTDTQYF
NA,NA,TRBV3-1/TRBV3-2,TRBJ1-2,TGTGCCAGCAGCCAAGAAAGACAGCTCTATGGCTACACCTTC,CASSQERQLYGYTF
NA,TRBD1,TRBV7-2,TRBJ2-1,TGTGCCAGCAGCCCCGGGACAGATTACAATGAGCAGTTCTTC,CASSPGTDYNEQFF
few,NA,TRBV28,TRBJ1-2,TGTGCCAGCAGTTTTGCTGGCCCCGACTATGGCTACACCTTC,CASSFAGPDYGYTF
NA,NA,TRBV5-4,TRBJ1-1,TGTGCCAGCAGCCCAACATCCGGGGAGGGCACTGAAGCTTTCTTT,CASSPTSGEGTEAFF
NA,NA,TRBV19,TRBJ1-1,TGTGCCAGTAGTATAACAGGGTTGGACACTGAAGCTTTCTTT,CASSITGLDTEAFF
NA,NA,TRBV4-2,TRBJ2-3,TGTGCCAGCAGCCAGGTGACTAAAGGCACAGATACGCAGTATTTT,CASSQVTKGTDTQYF
once,NA,TRBV2,TRBJ1-1,TGTGCCAGCAAGGGGGGGGAGTTCACTGAAGCTTTCTTT,CASKGGEFTEAFF
NA,NA,TRBV9,TRBJ2-5,TGTGCCAGCAGCCGACCGTCTATTTCGGGAGAGACCCAGTACTTC,CASSRPSISGETQYF